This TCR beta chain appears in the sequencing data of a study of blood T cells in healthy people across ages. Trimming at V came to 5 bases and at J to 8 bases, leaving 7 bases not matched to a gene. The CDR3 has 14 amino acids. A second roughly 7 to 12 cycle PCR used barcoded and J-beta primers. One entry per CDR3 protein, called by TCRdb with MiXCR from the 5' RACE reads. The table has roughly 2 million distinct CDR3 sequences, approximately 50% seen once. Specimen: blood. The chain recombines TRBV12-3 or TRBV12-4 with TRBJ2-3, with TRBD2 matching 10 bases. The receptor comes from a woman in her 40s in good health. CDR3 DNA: TGTGCCAGCAGTGTGGGCAGCGGGGGGGCTACGCAGTATTTT. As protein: CASSVGSGGATQYF.